The sequence of this TCR beta chain was determined in a study of T-cell reconstitution after alpha-beta-depleted transplantation in children. General study results and limits: Reported findings indicate that, about two months after transplant, alpha-beta T cells came from several hundred expanded clones, which were derived from non-depleted graft cells.

The authors prepared the TCRbeta library with unique molecular identifiers. TCRdb reanalysed the PCR reads using MiXCR and keeps one entry per CDR3 protein. The table lists some 300,000 distinct CDR3 sequences, 10% of them singletons. Concerning this clonotype: Its cognate antigen is unknown. A much larger clonotype is one base distant, so this may be a read error.

Trimming took off 0 bases at V and 6 bases at J, with 13 bases between the two ends. Germline V gene lookup returns CDR1 SGHRS and CDR2 YFSETQ. The CDR3 spans 15 residues. The receptor's source is a boy in the first two years of life with acute myeloid leukemia, due to receive a stem cell transplant. This chain joins TRBV5-1 and TRBJ2-1, with D hard to call. Here the sequenced sample was PBMCs, taken before TCRalphabeta/CD19-depleted stem cell transplant. The DNA for the CDR3 is TGCGCCAGCAGCTTGGACCATTACGCTGCCAATGAGCAGTTCTTC. It encodes CASSLDHYAANEQFF.